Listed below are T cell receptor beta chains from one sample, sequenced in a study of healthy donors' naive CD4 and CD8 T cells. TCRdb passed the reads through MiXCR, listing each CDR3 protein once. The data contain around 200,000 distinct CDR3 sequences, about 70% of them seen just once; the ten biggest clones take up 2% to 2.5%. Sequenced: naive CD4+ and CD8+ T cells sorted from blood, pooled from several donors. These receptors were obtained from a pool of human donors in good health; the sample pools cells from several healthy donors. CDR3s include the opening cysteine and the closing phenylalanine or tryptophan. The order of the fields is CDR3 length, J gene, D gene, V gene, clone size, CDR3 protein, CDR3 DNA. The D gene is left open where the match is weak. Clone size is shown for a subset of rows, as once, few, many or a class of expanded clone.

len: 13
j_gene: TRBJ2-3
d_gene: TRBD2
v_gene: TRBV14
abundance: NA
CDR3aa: CASSQAGGDTQYF
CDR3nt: TGTGCCAGCAGCCAAGCGGGAGGAGATACGCAGTATTTT

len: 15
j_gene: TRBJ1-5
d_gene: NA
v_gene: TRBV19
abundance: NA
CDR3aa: CASSDSDRPDQPQHF
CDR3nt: TGTGCCAGTAGTGACAGCGACAGGCCCGATCAGCCCCAGCATTTT

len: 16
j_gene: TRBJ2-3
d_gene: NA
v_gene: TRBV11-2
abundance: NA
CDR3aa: CASSLGRQATVGTQYF
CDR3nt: TGTGCCAGCAGCTTAGGCAGGCAGGCTACAGTCGGTACGCAGTATTTT

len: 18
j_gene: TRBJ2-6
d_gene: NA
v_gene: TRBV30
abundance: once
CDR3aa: CAWSAVPGTLSGANVLTF
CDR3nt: TGTGCCTGGAGTGCGGTCCCGGGTACCCTCTCTGGGGCCAACGTCCTGACTTTC

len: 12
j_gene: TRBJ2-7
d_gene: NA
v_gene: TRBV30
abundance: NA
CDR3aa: CAWSILGYEQYF
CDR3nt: TGTGCCTGGAGTATTCTGGGCTACGAGCAGTACTTC

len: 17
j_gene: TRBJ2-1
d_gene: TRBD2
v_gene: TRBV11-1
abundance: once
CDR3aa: CASSLAPSSGSWNEQFF
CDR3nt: TGTGCCAGCAGCTTAGCCCCGTCTAGCGGGAGTTGGAATGAGCAGTTCTTC

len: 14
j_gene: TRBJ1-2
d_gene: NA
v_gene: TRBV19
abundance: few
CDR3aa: CASRAPGDLYRYTF
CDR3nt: TGTGCCAGTAGGGCTCCAGGGGATCTCTATCGCTACACCTTC

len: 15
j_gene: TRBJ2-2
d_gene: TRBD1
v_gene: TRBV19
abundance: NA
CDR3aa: CASSDKGAGTGELFF
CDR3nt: TGTGCCAGTAGCGACAAGGGGGCGGGCACCGGGGAGCTGTTTTTT

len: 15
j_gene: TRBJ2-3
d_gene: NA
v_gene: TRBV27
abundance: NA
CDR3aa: CASSLGGRGTDTQYF
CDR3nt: TGTGCCAGCAGTTTAGGGGGCCGGGGCACAGATACGCAGTATTTT

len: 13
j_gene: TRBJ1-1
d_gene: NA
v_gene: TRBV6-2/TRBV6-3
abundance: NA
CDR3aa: CASTISRDTEAFF
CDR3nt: TGTGCCAGCACCATCTCGAGAGACACTGAAGCTTTCTTT

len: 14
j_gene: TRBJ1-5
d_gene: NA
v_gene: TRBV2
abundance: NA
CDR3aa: CASRYRQDNQPQHF
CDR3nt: TGTGCCAGCAGGTACAGACAGGATAATCAGCCCCAGCATTTT

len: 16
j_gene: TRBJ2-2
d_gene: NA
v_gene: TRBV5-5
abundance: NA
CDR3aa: CASSSWSPGVTGELFF
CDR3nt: TGTGCCAGCAGCTCATGGTCCCCGGGAGTCACCGGGGAGCTGTTTTTT

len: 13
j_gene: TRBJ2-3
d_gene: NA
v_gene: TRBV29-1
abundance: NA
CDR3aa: CSVEDQGTDTQYF
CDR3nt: TGCAGCGTTGAAGATCAAGGGACAGATACGCAGTATTTT

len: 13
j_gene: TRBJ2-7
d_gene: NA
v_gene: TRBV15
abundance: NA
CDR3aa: CATSLEAGYEQYF
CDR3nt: TGTGCCACCAGCCTCGAGGCGGGCTACGAGCAGTACTTC

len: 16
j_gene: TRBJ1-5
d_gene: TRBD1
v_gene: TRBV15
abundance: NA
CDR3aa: CATSGGTGEGNQPQHF
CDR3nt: TGTGCCACCAGCGGCGGGACAGGGGAGGGCAATCAGCCCCAGCATTTT

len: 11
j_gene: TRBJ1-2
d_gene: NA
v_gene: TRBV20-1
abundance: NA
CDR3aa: CSARTEYGYTF
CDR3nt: TGCAGTGCTAGAACAGAATATGGCTACACCTTC

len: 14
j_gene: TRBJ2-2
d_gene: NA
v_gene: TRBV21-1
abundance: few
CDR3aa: CASSLQGQTGELFF
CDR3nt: TGTGCCAGCAGCTTACAGGGTCAAACCGGGGAGCTGTTTTTT

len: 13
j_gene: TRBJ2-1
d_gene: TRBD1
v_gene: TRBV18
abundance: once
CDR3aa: CASSPGQGYEQFF
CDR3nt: TGTGCCAGCTCACCGGGACAGGGGTATGAGCAGTTCTTC

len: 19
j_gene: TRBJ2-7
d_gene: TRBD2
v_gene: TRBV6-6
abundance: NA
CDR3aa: CASSVGSEREFSRTYEQYF
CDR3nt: TGTGCCAGCAGCGTAGGTTCCGAGCGGGAGTTCAGTAGGACCTACGAGCAGTACTTC

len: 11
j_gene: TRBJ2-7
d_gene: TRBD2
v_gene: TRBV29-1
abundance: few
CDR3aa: CSASGSGEQYF
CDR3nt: TGCAGCGCGAGCGGGAGTGGCGAGCAGTACTTC

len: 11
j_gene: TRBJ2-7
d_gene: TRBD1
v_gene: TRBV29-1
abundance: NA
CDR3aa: CSVEEEGTELF
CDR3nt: TGCAGCGTGGAAGAAGAAGGGACAGAACTCTTC

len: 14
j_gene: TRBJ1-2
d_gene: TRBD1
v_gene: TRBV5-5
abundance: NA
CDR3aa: CASSFAGGSYGYTF
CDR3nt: TGTGCCAGCAGCTTCGCAGGGGGATCCTATGGCTACACCTTC

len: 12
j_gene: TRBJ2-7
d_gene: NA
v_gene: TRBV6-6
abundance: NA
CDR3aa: CATQDSSYEQYF
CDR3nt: TGTGCCACCCAGGACAGCTCCTACGAGCAGTACTTC

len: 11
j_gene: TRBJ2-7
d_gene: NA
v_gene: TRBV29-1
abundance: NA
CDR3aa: CSVDQGYEQYF
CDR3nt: TGCAGCGTTGACCAGGGCTACGAGCAGTACTTC

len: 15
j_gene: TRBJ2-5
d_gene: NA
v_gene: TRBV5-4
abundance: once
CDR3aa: CASSLIKGGKETQYF
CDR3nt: TGTGCCAGCAGCTTGATTAAGGGCGGAAAAGAGACCCAGTACTTC

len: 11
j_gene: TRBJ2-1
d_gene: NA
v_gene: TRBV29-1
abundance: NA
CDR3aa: CSVPIYNEQFF
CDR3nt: TGCAGCGTGCCCATCTACAATGAGCAGTTCTTC

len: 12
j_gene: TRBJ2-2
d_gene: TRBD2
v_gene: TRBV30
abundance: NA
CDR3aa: CASRTSPGELFF
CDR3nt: TGTGCCTCCCGGACTAGCCCCGGGGAGCTGTTTTTT

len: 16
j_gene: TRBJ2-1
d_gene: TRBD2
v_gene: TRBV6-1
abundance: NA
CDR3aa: CASSEIEREVWNEQFF
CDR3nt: TGTGCCAGCAGTGAAATCGAGCGGGAGGTTTGGAATGAGCAGTTCTTC

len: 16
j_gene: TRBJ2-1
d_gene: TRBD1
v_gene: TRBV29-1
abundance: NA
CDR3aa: CSVESLVQGAINEQFF
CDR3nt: TGCAGCGTTGAATCCCTGGTTCAGGGGGCTATCAATGAGCAGTTCTTC

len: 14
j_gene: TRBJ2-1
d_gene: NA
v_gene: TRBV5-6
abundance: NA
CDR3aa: CASSLAAGTGEQFF
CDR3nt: TGTGCCAGCAGCTTGGCGGCGGGCACTGGTGAGCAGTTCTTC

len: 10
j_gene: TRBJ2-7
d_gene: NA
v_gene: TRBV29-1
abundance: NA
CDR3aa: CSAISYEQYF
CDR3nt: TGCAGCGCGATCTCCTACGAGCAGTACTTC

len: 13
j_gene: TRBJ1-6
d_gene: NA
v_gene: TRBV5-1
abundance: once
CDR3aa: CASSPRDHSPLHF
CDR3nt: TGCGCCAGCAGCCCCAGGGATCATTCACCCCTCCACTTT

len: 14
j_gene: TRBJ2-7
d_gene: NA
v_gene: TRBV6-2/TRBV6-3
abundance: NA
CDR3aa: CASKTDGGLYEQYF
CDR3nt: TGTGCCAGCAAAACGGACGGGGGGCTCTACGAGCAGTACTTC

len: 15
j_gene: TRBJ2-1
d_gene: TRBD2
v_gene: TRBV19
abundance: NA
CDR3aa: CASSITSGTYNEQFF
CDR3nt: TGTGCCAGTAGTATCACTAGCGGGACCTACAATGAGCAGTTCTTC

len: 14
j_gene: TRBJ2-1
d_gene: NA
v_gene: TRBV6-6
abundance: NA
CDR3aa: CASSYPLAYNEQFF
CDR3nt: TGTGCCAGCAGTTACCCCCTAGCCTACAATGAGCAGTTCTTC

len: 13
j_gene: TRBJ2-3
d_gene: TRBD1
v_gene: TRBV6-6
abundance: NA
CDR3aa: CASRKGALDTQYF
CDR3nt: TGTGCCAGCAGAAAGGGGGCGCTGGATACGCAGTATTTT

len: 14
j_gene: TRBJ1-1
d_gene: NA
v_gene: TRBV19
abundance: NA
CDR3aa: CASSITVMNTEAFF
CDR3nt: TGTGCCAGTAGTATTACAGTGATGAACACTGAAGCTTTCTTT

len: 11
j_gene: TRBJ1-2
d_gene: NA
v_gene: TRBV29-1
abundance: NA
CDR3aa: CSVGEDYGYTF
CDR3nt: TGCAGCGTTGGGGAGGACTATGGCTACACCTTC

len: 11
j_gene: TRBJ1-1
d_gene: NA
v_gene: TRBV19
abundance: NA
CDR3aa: CASSGDTEAFF
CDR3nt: TGTGCCAGTAGTGGAGACACTGAAGCTTTCTTT

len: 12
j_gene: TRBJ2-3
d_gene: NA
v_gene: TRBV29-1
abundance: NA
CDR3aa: CSVAASTDTQYF
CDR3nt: TGCAGCGTTGCTGCTAGCACAGATACGCAGTATTTT

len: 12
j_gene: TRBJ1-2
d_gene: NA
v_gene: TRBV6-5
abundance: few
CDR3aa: CASSYSRGHYFF
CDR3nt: TGTGCCAGCAGTTACTCGAGGGGACATTATTTCTTC

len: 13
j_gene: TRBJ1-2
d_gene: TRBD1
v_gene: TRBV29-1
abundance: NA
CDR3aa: CSAETGGNYGYTF
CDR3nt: TGCAGCGCAGAAACAGGGGGCAACTATGGCTACACCTTC

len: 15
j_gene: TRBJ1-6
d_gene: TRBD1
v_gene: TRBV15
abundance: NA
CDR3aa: CATSRQTGANSPLHF
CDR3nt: TGTGCCACCAGCAGACAGACAGGGGCTAATTCACCCCTCCACTTT